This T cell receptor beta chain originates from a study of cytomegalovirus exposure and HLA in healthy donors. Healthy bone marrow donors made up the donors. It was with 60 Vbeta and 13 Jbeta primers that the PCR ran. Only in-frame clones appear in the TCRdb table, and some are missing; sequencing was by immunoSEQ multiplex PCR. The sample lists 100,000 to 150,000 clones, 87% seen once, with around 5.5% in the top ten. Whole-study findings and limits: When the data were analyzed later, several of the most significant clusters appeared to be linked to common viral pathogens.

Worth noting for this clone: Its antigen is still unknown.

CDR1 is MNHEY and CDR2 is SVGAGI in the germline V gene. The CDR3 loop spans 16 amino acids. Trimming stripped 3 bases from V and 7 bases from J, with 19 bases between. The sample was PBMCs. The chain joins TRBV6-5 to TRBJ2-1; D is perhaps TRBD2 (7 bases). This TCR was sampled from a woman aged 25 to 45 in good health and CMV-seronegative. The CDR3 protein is CASSYGGEGERNEQFF. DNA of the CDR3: TGTGCCAGCAGTTATGGTGGGGAGGGGGAGAGGAATGAGCAGTTCTTC.